One and the same sample provided the 20 T cell receptor beta chains below, sequenced in a study of blood T cells in healthy people across ages. Primers used in a second PCR of about 6 to 12 cycles were a sample-barcoded 5' primer and a J-beta primer mix. Via MiXCR, TCRdb re-called the 5' RACE reads, giving one row per CDR3 protein. The sample has 550,000 to 600,000 distinct CDR3 sequences, roughly 28% seen once. The sequencing sample was made of blood. These receptors all come from a woman in her seventies in good health.

This clonotype has just a few counts. This chain connects TRBV6-6 to TRBJ1-4; 9 nucleotides align to TRBD1. V gave up 6 bases and J gave up 7 bases; unmatched junction bases: 6. Per the germline V gene, CDR1 is MNHNY and CDR2 is SVGAGI (reference sequence). The CDR3 runs 14 residues. Here the CDR3 DNA reads TGTGCCAGCAGGGACCTGACAGGGGGTGAAAAACTGTTTTTT. Translating gives CASRDLTGGEKLFF.

V usage is TRBV20-1 and J usage is TRBJ1-4; maybe TRBD1 (6 bases). The V gene lost 5 bases and the J gene lost 2 bases, with 9 bases spanning the gap. The CDR3 is 13 residues long. Germline V gene lookup returns CDR1 DFQATT and CDR2 SNEGSKA (reference sequence). The CDR3 region has the DNA TGCAGTGCTGGCCAGGGGACTAATGAAAAACTGTTTTTT. Amino acids: CSAGQGTNEKLFF.

The rearrangement uses TRBV29-1 and TRBJ2-5, with 14 bases matching TRBD2. Losses at the gene ends were 6 bases for V and 0 bases for J; bases not matched to a gene: 9. The germline gives CDR1 SQVTM, CDR2 ANQGSEA. There are 17 residues in the CDR3. CDR3 DNA: TGCAGCGTAGGTTTGGGACTAGCGGGGGAGTACCAAGAGACCCAGTACTTC. Its translation: CSVGLGLAGEYQETQYF.

This clonotype was seen only a few times. The chain links TRBV6-2 or TRBV6-3 to TRBJ2-7; 7 bases line up with TRBD1. Per germline, CDR1 MNHEY and CDR2 SVGEGT. The V segment lost 9 bases and the J segment 9 bases; nucleotides outside the gene matches: 8. The CDR3 is 11 residues long. The CDR3 spells CASRTGHGQYF. The CDR3 nucleotides are TGTGCCAGTAGGACAGGCCACGGGCAGTACTTC.

The V gene is TRBV20-1, the J gene TRBJ1-2; a weak D match, TRBD1 (5 bases). The ends were cut back, 6 bases at V and 4 bases at J, with 24 bases in the middle. The CDR3 runs 16 residues. Germline V CDR1 and CDR2: DFQATT, SNEGSKA (reference sequence). The CDR3 DNA is TGCAGTGCGGCCCTAGGTAGGGGATCATCTACCTATGGCTACACCTTC. It specifies CSAALGRGSSTYGYTF.

Turning to this clonotype: Its ends do not fully match the called genes, so a read error is possible. As DNA, the CDR3 is TGTGCCAGCTCACCTAGCGGGGGACCTCGTAAAGAGACCCGGTACTTC. Protein product: CASSPSGGPRKETRYF. The J gene is TRBJ2-5, the V gene TRBV18, with 9 bases fitting TRBD2. CDR3 length equals 16 residues. The germline CDR1 and CDR2 sequences are KGHSH and LQKENI.

This clonotype was recorded a few times. V usage is TRBV27 and J usage is TRBJ2-5; 7 nucleotides agree with TRBD1. V shed 3 bases, J shed 6 bases, and the junction held 7 bases outside the gene matches. This CDR3 is built from 14 residues. Germline CDR1 reads MNHEY; CDR2 reads SMNVEV (reference sequence). In DNA form, the CDR3 reads TGTGCCAGCAGTTTGGACAGGACGAGGCAGACCCAGTACTTC. Translating it yields CASSLDRTRQTQYF.

The chain joins TRBV3-1 to TRBJ2-5, with D perhaps TRBD1 (5 bases). The last part of the DNA fits TRBJ2-7 better; the J call may be wrong. CDR3 size: 15 residues. In germline, CDR1 is LGHDT, CDR2 YNNKEL (reference sequence). The CDR3 loop is CASSQDTDTYHEQYF. The CDR3 coding sequence is TGTGCCAGCAGCCAAGACACGGACACTTACCACGAGCAGTACTTC.

In its sample, this clonotype was seen a few times. This CDR3 fails to terminate in the conserved phenylalanine or tryptophan, so it likely reflects a read error. V is TRBV29-1 and J is TRBJ2-7; D unresolved. Germline CDR1 SQVTM, CDR2 ANQGSEA. Trimming took 2 bases from V and 2 from J, leaving 10 bases between them. The CDR3 totals 13 residues. CDR3 sequence (DNA): TGCAGCGTTGAAAGTCCTTCGGCCTACGAGCAGTACATC. Protein product: CSVESPSAYEQYI.

The CDR3 is CASRARGVSEQYF. CDR3 nucleotide sequence: TGTGCCAGCAGGGCCAGGGGCGTGAGCGAGCAGTACTTC. This chain uses TRBV27 with TRBJ2-5, with a possible D match to TRBD1 (6 bases). Matching the DNA end better, TRBJ2-7 makes the J call doubtful. This CDR3 has 13 residues. The germline V gene has CDR1 MNHEY and CDR2 SMNVEV (reference sequence).

This CDR3 reads CASSLSGSLRLTEAFF. The CDR3, as DNA: TGTGCCAGCAGTTTATCCGGATCCCTAAGACTCACTGAAGCTTTCTTT. The chain couples TRBV28 to TRBJ1-1; D remains ambiguous. This CDR3 contains 16 residues. Germline V gives CDR1 MDHEN, CDR2 SYDVKM. Trimming removed 1 base at V and 4 bases at J, with 16 bases between.

On this clonotype: Given a much more abundant clone one base away, this may be a read error. V is TRBV6-5 and J is TRBJ2-5; 8 bases align to TRBD1. The germline CDR1 and CDR2 sequences are MNHEY and SVGAGI. This CDR3 region has 15 residues. The DNA for the CDR3 is TGTGCCAGCAGTACGGGGACAGGCTCCAACAATGAGCAGTCCTTC. Translating it yields CASSTGTGSNNEQSF.

The genes are TRBV10-3 and TRBJ1-1; D may be TRBD1 (5 bases). The CDR3 is 14 residues long. Germline V gene data show CDR1 as ENHRY and CDR2 as SYGVKD. V dropped 8 bases and J dropped 2 bases, with 15 bases sitting between them. The DNA of the CDR3 is TGTGCCATCCGGTCAGGGAAATCTAACACTGAAGCTTTCTTT. The encoded protein is CAIRSGKSNTEAFF.

This clonotype occurred a few times. J is TRBJ2-5 and V is TRBV10-3; TRBD2 agrees at 8 bases. V lost 3 bases and J lost 2; bases outside the gene matches: 11. The CDR3 is made up of 17 amino acids. CDR1 and CDR2 (germline): ENHRY, SYGVKD. CDR3 sequence: CAISDSGGGVPQETQYF. Here the CDR3 DNA reads TGTGCCATCAGTGATTCCGGGGGGGGAGTTCCGCAAGAGACCCAGTACTTC.

This clonotype was picked up a small number of times. V is TRBV7-9 and J is TRBJ1-6; possible D gene TRBD1, 5 bases. CDR3 length: 18 residues. Trimming removed 0 bases from V and 9 bases from J, with 21 bases in between. Germline V gene data show CDR1 as SEHNR and CDR2 as FQNEAQ (reference sequence). The CDR3 here is CASSLARGADGLGSPLHF. In DNA form, the CDR3 reads TGTGCCAGCAGCTTAGCCCGTGGGGCGGACGGTTTGGGTTCACCCCTCCACTTT. Together with reference TRBV7-9 and TRBJ1-6, the CDR3 gives the full variable domain: DTGVSQNPRHKITKRGQNVTFRCDPISEHNRLYWYRQTLGQGPEFLTYFQNEAQLEKSRLLSDRFSAERPKGSFSTLEIQRTEQGDSAMYLCASSLARGADGLGSPLHFGNGTRLTVT.

The rearrangement joins TRBV6-5 to TRBJ1-2; 7 positions agree with TRBD1. The CDR3 loop spans 14 amino acids. Germline V gives CDR1 MNHEY, CDR2 SVGAGI. The V gene end was trimmed by 7 bases and the J gene end by 3 bases; junction bases not matched to a gene: 8. Written as DNA, the CDR3 is TGTGCCAGCACCGATATCACAGGGGACTATGGCTACACCTTC. Its protein is CASTDITGDYGYTF.

A few counts support this clonotype. The genes are TRBV19 and TRBJ2-5; TRBD2 agrees at 9 bases. Germline CDR1 is LNHDA and CDR2 is SQIVND (reference sequence). Trimming at V came to 6 bases and at J to 3 bases, leaving 5 bases not matched to a gene. The CDR3 has 14 amino acids. Written as DNA, the CDR3 is TGTGCCAGTAGGGCTAGCGGGGCAAAAGAGACCCAGTACTTC. Its translation is CASRASGAKETQYF.

The J gene is TRBJ1-1, the V gene TRBV20-1; D gene ambiguous. CDR1 and CDR2 (germline): DFQATT, SNEGSKA (reference sequence). The germline V and J ends were trimmed by 1 base and 2 bases, with 8 bases remaining between them. This CDR3 has 13 amino acids. The DNA for the CDR3 is TGCAGTGCTAGAGTTCTTGGAAACACTGAAGCTTTCTTT. Amino acid sequence: CSARVLGNTEAFF.

The chain employs TRBV6-2 or TRBV6-3 and TRBJ2-3, with a weak D call TRBD1 (6 bases). The CDR3 totals 12 residues. V lost 8 bases, J lost 6 bases, and 12 bases lay in between. Germline CDR1 is MNHEY and CDR2 is SVGEGT. The CDR3 protein is CASHLQGDTQYF. For the CDR3, the DNA is TGTGCCAGCCATCTACAGGGTGATACGCAGTATTTT.

This clonotype has a handful of counts. The chain employs TRBV7-2 and TRBJ1-4, with D hard to call. Germline loops: CDR1 SGHTA, CDR2 FQGNSA. The CDR3 loop spans 14 amino acids. Trimming took off 5 bases at V and 8 bases at J, with 15 bases between the two ends. The DNA of the CDR3 is TGTGCCAGCAGCCCCTGGGCGACTTCGGAAAAACTGTTTTTT. As protein: CASSPWATSEKLFF.